The next 6 T cell receptor beta chains were all read from a single sample in a study of CD8 T cells in Susac syndrome. After extraction with the RNeasy kit, roughly 0.5 to 1 ug of the RNA was reverse transcribed using random hexamers. TCRdb reprocessed the immunoSEQ multiplex PCR reads via MiXCR and lists one record per CDR3 protein. The sample carries about 150,000 distinct CDR3 sequences, around 96% recorded once. Material for sequencing was CD8+ T cells from PBMCs. These TCRs come from a human donor with multiple sclerosis.

V and J are TRBV12-3 or TRBV12-4 and TRBJ2-7, with unresolved D. The V end lost 0 bases, the J end lost 5 bases, and 8 bases lay between the germline ends. The CDR3 runs to 13 residues. CDR3 loop: CASSLALRDEQYF. The CDR3 region has the DNA TGTGCCAGCAGTTTAGCGCTCCGTGACGAGCAGTACTTC.

The gene calls are TRBV5-6 and TRBJ1-5, with D possibly matching TRBD1 (5 bases). Germline assignment: CDR1 SGHDT and CDR2 YYEEEE. V was shortened by 4 bases and J by 6 bases, with 11 bases between the two germline ends. The length of the CDR3 is 13 residues. CDR3 DNA: TGTGCCAGCAGCCCCCGGGACGGTCAGCCCCAGCATTTT. It translates to CASSPRDGQPQHF.

The genes are TRBV29-1 and TRBJ1-2, with D tentatively TRBD1 (6 bases). The CDR3 is 11 residues long. The germline V and J ends were trimmed by 7 bases and 7 bases, with 13 bases remaining between them. Germline CDR1 and CDR2: SQVTM and ANQGSEA. CDR3 nucleotide sequence: TGCAGCGCCCTACAGGGTGGTGGCTACACCTTC. Its protein is CSALQGGGYTF.

The V call is TRBV9, the J call TRBJ1-1, with D unclear. Germline CDR1 is SGDLS and CDR2 is YYNGEE. Trimming stripped 3 bases from V and 5 bases from J, with 8 bases between. The length of the CDR3 is 12 residues. CDR3 nucleotide sequence: TGTGCCAGCAGCGCGAGGGAGACTGAAGCTTTCTTT. The encoded protein is CASSARETEAFF.

The chain links TRBV19 to TRBJ2-1; 9 bases fit TRBD2. V trimming: 5 bases; J trimming: 4 bases; junction bases outside the gene matches: 9. The germline CDR1 and CDR2 sequences are LNHDA and SQIVND (reference sequence). CDR3 length: 16 amino acids. The CDR3 DNA follows: TGTGCCAGTAGTGCCTTAGCGGGGGTTATTTACAATGAGCAGTTCTTC. Translating gives CASSALAGVIYNEQFF.

V gene TRBV27 combines with J gene TRBJ1-2; maybe TRBD1 (5 bases). V was pared by 5 bases and J by 8 bases, with 21 bases between. This CDR3 has 15 amino acids. CDR1 MNHEY and CDR2 SMNVEV come from the germline V gene (reference sequence). The CDR3 coding sequence is TGTGCCAGCAGTATGACCGGGACGGGCTTGCGGGGCTACACCTTC. As protein: CASSMTGTGLRGYTF.